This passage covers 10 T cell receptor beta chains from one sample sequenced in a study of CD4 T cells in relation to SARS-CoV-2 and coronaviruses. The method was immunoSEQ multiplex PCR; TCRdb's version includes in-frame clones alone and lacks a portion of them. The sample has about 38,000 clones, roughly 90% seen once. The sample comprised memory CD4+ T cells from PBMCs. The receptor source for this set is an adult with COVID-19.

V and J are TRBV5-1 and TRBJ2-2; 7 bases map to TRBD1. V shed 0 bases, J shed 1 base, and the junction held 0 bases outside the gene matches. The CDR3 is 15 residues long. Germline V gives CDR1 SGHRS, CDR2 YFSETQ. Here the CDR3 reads CASSLDRGNTGELFF. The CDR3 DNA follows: TGCGCCAGCAGCTTGGACAGGGGGAACACCGGGGAGCTGTTTTTT.

The CDR3 region is CASSPVGGANYGYTF. The CDR3 nucleotides are TGTGCCAGTAGCCCGGTCGGGGGGGCTAACTATGGCTACACCTTC. V is TRBV19 and J is TRBJ1-2; D possibly corresponds to TRBD1 (5 bases). Germline V gene sequence: CDR1 LNHDA, CDR2 SQIVND (reference sequence). The CDR3 contains 15 residues. V was shortened by 6 bases and J by 0 bases, with 14 bases between the two germline ends.

The CDR3 bases are TGTGCCAGCAGCGCCGAGCCTGGTGAAAAACTGTTTTTT. Protein sequence: CASSAEPGEKLFF. The V gene is TRBV7-8, the J gene TRBJ1-4, with no clear D. V lost 5 bases and J 7 bases, leaving 11 bases between the germline ends. The CDR3 spans 13 residues. Germline assignment: CDR1 SGHVS and CDR2 FQNEAQ.

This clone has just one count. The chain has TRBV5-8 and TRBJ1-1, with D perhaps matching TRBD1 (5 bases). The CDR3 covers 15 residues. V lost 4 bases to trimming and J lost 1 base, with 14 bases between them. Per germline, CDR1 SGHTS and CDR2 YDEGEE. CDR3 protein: CASSRRQGGNTEAFF. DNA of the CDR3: TGTGCCAGCAGCAGGCGCCAGGGTGGGAACACTGAAGCTTTCTTT.

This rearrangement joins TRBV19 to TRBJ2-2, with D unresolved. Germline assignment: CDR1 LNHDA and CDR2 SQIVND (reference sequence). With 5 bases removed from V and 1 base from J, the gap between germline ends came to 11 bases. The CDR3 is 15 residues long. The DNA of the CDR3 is TGTGCCAGTAGTCCGTCTATAGGGAACACCGGGGAGCTGTTTTTT. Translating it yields CASSPSIGNTGELFF.

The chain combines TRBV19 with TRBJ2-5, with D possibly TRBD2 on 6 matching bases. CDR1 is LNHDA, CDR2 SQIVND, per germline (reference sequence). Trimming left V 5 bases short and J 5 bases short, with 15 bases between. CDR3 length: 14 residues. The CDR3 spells CASSWPGRWETQYF. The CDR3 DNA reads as TGTGCCAGTAGTTGGCCAGGGAGGTGGGAGACCCAGTACTTC.

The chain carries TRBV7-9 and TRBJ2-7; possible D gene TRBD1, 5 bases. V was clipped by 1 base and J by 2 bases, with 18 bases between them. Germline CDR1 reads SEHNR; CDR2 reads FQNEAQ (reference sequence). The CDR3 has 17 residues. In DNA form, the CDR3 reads TGTGCCAGCAGCTTAGGGGGCCTCGTGGACACAGCCTACGAGCAGTACTTC. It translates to CASSLGGLVDTAYEQYF.

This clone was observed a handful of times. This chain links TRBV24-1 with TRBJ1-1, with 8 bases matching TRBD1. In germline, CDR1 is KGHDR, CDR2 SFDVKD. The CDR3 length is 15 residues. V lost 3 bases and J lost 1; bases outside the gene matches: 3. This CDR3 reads CATSDTTGGNTEAFF. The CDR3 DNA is TGTGCCACCAGTGATACCACAGGGGGGAACACTGAAGCTTTCTTT.

CDR3 nucleotides: TGTGCCAGTAGTATAGGCAGGGACTGGTCAACTAATGAAAAACTGTTTTTT. This encodes CASSIGRDWSTNEKLFF. The J gene is TRBJ1-4, the V gene TRBV19; tentative D call: TRBD1 (5 bases). The CDR3 contains 17 residues. The germline V and J ends were trimmed by 1 base and 0 bases, with 12 bases remaining between them. Germline V gene sequence: CDR1 LNHDA, CDR2 SQIVND (reference sequence). Variable domain in full (rest from reference TRBV19 and TRBJ1-4): DGGITQSPKYLFRKEGQNVTLSCEQNLNHDAMYWYRQDPGQGLRLIYYSQIVNDFQKGDIAEGYSVSREKKESFPLTVTSAQKNPTAFYLCASSIGRDWSTNEKLFFGSGTQLSVL.

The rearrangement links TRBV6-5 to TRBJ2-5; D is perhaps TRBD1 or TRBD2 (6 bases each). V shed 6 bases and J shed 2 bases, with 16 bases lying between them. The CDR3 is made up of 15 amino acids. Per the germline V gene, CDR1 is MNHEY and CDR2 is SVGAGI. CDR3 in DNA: TGTGCCAGCAGCTCTGGGGGGCTGGGGCAAGAGACCCAGTACTTC. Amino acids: CASSSGGLGQETQYF.